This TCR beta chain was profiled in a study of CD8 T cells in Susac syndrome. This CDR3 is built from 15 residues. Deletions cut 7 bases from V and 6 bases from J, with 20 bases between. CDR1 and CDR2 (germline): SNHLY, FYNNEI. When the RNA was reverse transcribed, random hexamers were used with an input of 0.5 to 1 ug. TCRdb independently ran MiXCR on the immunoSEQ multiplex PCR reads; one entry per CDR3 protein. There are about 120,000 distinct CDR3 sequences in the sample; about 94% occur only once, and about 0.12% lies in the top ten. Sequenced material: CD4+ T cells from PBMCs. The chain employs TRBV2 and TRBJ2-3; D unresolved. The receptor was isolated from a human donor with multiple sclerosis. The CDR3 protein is CASKGLRSESDTQYF. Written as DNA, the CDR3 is TGTGCCAGCAAGGGCCTAAGGAGCGAGAGTGATACGCAGTATTTT.